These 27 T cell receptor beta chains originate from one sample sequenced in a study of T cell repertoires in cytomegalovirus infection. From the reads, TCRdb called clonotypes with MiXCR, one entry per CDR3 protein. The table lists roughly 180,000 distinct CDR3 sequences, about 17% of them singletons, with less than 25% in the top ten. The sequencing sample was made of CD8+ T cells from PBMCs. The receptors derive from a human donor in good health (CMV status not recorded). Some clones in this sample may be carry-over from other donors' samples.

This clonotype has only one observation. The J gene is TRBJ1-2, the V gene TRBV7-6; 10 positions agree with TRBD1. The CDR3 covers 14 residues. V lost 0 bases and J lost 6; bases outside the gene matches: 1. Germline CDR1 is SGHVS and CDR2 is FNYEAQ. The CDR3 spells CASSLAGTGDGYTF. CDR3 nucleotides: TGTGCCAGCAGCTTAGCCGGGACAGGGGATGGCTACACCTTC.

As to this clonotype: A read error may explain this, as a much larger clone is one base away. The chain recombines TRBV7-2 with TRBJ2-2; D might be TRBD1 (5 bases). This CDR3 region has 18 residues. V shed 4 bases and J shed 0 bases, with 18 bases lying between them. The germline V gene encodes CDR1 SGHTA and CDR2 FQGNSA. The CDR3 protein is CASSSTPYRIANTGELFF. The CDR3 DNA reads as TGTGCCAGCAGCTCCACACCTTACAGGATCGCGAACACCGGGGAGCTGTTTTTT.

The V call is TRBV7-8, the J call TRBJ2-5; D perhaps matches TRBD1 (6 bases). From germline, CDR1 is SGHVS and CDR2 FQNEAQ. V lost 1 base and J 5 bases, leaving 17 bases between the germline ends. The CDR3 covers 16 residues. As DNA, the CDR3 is TGTGCCAGCAGCTTAGGAGCACAGGGCCCCGGGGAGACCCAGTACTTC. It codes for CASSLGAQGPGETQYF.

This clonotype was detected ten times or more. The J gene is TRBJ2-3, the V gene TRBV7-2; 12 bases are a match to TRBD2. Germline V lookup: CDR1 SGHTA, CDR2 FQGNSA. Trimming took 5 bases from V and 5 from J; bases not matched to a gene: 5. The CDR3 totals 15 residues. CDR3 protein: CASSNLAGGVDTQYF. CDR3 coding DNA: TGTGCCAGCAGCAATCTAGCGGGGGGGGTAGATACGCAGTATTTT.

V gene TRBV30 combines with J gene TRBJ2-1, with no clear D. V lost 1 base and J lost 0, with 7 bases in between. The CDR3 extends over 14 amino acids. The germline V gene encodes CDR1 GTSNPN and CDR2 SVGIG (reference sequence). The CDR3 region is CAWSDPSSYNEQFF. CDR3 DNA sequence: TGTGCCTGGAGTGACCCGAGCTCCTACAATGAGCAGTTCTTC.

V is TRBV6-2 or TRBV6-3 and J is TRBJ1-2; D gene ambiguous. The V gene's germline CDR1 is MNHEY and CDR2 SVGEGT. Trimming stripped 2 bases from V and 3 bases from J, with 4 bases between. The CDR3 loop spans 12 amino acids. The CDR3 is CASSYADYGYTF. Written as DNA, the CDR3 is TGTGCCAGCAGTTACGCGGACTATGGCTACACCTTC.

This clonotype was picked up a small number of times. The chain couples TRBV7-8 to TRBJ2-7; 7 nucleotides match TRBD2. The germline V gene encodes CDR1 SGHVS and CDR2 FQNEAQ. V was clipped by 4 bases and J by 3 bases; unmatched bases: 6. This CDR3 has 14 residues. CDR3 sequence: CASSSRGGYYEQYF. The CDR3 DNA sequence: TGTGCCAGCAGCTCCCGCGGGGGTTACTACGAGCAGTACTTC.

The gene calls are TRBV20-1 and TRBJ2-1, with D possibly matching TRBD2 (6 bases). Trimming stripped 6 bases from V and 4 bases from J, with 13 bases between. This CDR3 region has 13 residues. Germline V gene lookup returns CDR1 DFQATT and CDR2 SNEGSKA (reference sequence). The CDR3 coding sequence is TGCAGTGCCATTCTAGCGTCATACAATGAGCAGTTCTTC. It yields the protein CSAILASYNEQFF.

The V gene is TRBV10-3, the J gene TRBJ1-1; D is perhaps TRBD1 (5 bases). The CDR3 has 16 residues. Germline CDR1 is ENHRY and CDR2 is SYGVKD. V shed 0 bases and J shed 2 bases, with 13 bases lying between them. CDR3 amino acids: CAISESTGRFNTEAFF. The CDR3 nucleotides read TGTGCCATCAGTGAGTCTACGGGGCGATTTAACACTGAAGCTTTCTTT.

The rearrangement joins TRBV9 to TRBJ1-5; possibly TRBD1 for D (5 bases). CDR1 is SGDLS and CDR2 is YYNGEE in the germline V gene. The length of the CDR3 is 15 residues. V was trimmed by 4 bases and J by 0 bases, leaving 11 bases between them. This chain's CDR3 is CASSLGQNSNQPQHF. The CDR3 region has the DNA TGTGCCAGCAGCCTAGGACAAAATAGCAATCAGCCCCAGCATTTT. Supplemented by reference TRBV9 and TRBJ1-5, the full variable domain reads DSGVTQTPKHLITATGQRVTLRCSPRSGDLSVYWYQQSLDQGLQFLIQYYNGEERAKGNILERFSAQQFPDLHSELNLSSLELGDSALYFCASSLGQNSNQPQHFGDGTRLSIL.

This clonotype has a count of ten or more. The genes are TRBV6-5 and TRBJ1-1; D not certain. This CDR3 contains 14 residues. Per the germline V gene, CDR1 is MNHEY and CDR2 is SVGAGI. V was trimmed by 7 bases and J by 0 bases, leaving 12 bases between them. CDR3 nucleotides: TGTGCCAGCACCCCTAATGATCTGAACACTGAAGCTTTCTTT. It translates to CASTPNDLNTEAFF.

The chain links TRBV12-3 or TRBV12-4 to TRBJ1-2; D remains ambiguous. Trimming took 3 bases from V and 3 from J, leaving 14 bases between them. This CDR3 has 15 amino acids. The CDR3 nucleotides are TGTGCCAGCAGTTTTTCTGCGGCATCAGACTATGGCTACACCTTC. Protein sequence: CASSFSAASDYGYTF.

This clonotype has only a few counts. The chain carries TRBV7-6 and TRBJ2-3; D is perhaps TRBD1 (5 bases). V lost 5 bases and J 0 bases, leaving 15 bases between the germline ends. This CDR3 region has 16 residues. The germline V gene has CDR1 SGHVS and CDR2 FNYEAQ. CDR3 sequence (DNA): TGTGCCAGCAGCGATCGTAGGGGATCGAGCACAGATACGCAGTATTTT. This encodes CASSDRRGSSTDTQYF.

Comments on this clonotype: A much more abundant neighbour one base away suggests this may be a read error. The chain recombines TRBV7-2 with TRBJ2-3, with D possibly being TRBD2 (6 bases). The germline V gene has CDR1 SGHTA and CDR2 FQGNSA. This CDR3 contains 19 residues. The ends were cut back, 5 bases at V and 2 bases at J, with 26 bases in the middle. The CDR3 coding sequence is TGTGCCAGCAGCCCGCGGCTAGCGTTTCTCTCTCCACACACAGATACGCAGTATTTT. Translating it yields CASSPRLAFLSPHTDTQYF.

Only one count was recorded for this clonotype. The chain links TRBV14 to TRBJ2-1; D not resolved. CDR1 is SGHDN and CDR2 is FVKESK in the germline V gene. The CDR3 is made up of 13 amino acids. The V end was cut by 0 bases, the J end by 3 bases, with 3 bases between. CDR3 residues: CASSQEFYNEQFF. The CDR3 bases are TGTGCCAGCAGCCAAGAATTCTACAATGAGCAGTTCTTC.

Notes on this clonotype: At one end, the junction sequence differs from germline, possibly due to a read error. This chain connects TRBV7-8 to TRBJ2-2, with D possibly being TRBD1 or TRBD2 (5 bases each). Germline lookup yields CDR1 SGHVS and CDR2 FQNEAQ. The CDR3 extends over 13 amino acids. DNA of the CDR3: TGTGCCAGCAGCCCGGTGGACACCGGGGAGCTGTTATTT. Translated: CASSPVDTGELLF.

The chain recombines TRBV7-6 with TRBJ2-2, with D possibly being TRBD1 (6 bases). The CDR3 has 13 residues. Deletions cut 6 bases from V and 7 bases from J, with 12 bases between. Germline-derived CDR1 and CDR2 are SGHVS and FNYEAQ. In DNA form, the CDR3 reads TGTGCCAGCAGTCGGGACATCGGCGGGGAGCTGTTTTTT. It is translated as CASSRDIGGELFF.

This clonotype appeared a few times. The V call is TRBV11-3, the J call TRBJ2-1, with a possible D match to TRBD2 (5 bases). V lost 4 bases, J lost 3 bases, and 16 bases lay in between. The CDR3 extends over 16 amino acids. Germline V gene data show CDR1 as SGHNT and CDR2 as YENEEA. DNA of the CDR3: TGTGCCAGCAGCTGTTTGGACTCGATCCGCTACAATGAGCAGTTCTTC. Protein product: CASSCLDSIRYNEQFF.

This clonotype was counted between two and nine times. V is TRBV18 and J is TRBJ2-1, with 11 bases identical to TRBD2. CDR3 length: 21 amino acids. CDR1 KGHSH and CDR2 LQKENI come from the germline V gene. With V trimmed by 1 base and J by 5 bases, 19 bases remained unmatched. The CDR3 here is CASSPRTGPLLAGANNNEQFF. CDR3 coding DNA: TGTGCCAGCTCACCACGGACAGGGCCTCTACTAGCGGGGGCCAACAACAATGAGCAGTTCTTC.

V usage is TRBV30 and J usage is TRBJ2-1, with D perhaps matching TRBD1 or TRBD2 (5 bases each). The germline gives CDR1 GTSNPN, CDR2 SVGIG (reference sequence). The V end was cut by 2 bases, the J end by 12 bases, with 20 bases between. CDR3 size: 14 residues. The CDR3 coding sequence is TGTGCCTGGAGTCCACACAGTACGGGGCCCGGGCAGTTCTTC. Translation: CAWSPHSTGPGQFF.

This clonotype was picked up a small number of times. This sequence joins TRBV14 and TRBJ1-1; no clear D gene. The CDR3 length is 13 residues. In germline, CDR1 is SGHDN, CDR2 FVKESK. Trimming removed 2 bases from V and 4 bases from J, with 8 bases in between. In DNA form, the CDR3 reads TGTGCCAGCAGCCAAAGAACAGTCACTGAAGCTTTCTTT. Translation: CASSQRTVTEAFF.

The CDR3 region has the DNA TGTGCCAGCAGCTTTCCGGGACTTCTCCCGAACACTGAAGCTTTCTTT. As protein: CASSFPGLLPNTEAFF. The chain links TRBV7-2 to TRBJ1-1; TRBD1 might be the D (5 bases). V shed 3 bases and J shed 1 base, with 15 bases lying between them. Germline-derived CDR1 and CDR2 are SGHTA and FQGNSA. The CDR3 spans 16 residues.

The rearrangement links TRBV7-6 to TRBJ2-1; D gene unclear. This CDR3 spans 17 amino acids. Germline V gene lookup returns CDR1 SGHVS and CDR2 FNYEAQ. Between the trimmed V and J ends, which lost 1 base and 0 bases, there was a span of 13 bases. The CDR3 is CASSLELSRSSYNEQFF. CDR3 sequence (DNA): TGTGCCAGCAGCTTAGAATTATCCAGGAGCTCCTACAATGAGCAGTTCTTC.

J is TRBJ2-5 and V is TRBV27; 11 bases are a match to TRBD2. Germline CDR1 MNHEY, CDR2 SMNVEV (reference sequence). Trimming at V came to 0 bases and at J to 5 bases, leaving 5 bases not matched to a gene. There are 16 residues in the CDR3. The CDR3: CASSLSLAGVLETQYF. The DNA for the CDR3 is TGTGCCAGCAGTTTATCACTAGCGGGGGTCTTGGAGACCCAGTACTTC.

The CDR3 region has the DNA TGTGCCAGCAGCGTCTACTCTGGGGCCAACGTCCTGACTTTC. It translates to CASSVYSGANVLTF. The chain has TRBV9 and TRBJ2-6; D uncertain. V was trimmed by 2 bases and J by 0 bases, leaving 3 bases between them. This CDR3 has 14 amino acids. Germline V gene lookup returns CDR1 SGDLS and CDR2 YYNGEE.

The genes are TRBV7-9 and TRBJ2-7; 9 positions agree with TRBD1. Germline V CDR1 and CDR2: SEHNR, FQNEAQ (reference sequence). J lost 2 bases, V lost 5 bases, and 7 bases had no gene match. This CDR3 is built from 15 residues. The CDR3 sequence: CASSPGDRVAYEQYF. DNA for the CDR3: TGTGCCAGCAGCCCCGGGGACAGGGTCGCCTACGAGCAGTACTTC.

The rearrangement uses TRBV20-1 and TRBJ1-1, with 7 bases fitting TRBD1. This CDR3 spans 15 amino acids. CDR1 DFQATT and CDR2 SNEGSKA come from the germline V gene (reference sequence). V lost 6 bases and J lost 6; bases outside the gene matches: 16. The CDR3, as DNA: TGCAGTGCCCCCTGGGGTCAAACAGGGGCTTCTGAAGCTTTCTTT. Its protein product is CSAPWGQTGASEAFF.